This is a list of T cell receptor beta chains from one sample in a study of blood T cells in healthy people across ages. TCRdb re-called the 5' RACE reads with MiXCR, one entry per CDR3 protein. The table has approximately 1,000,000 distinct CDR3 sequences, 40% to 50% seen once; the top ten hold 15% to 20%. Sequences were obtained from blood. All receptors derive from a woman between 55 and 75 years old in good health. CDR3s leave out the opening cysteine and the closing phenylalanine or tryptophan. Fields, in order: J gene, V gene, CDR3 protein.

TRBJ2-7 TRBV20-1 SARDPQVSYEQY
TRBJ2-3 TRBV3-1 ASSQAGTADTQY
TRBJ2-5 TRBV12-3/TRBV12-4 ASSLARLPEETQY
TRBJ2-1 TRBV6-6 ASTLSGYEQF
TRBJ2-7 TRBV12-3/TRBV12-4 ASSLIWDGEQY
TRBJ2-1 TRBV25-1 ASSDIWGNEQF
TRBJ2-3 TRBV20-1 SALGTSFTDTQY
TRBJ1-4 TRBV6-6 ASRSGRGWSEKLF
TRBJ2-7 TRBV12-3/TRBV12-4 ASRLTGTLSYEQY
TRBJ2-7 TRBV27 ASSLRQGIHEQY
. TRBV20-1 SARSPVTDYEQY
TRBJ1-2 TRBV29-1 SVQGARGNYGYT
TRBJ1-1 TRBV30 AWSVAGLGNTEAF
TRBJ2-1 TRBV18 ASSPGLAWNEQF
TRBJ1-2 TRBV20-1 SAIRQNYGYT
TRBJ2-5 TRBV9 ASSRSPGGETQY
TRBJ2-5 TRBV7-9 ASSSRDRTDQETQY
TRBJ2-7 TRBV6-6 ASSYSTGSSYEQY
TRBJ2-1 TRBV12-3/TRBV12-4 ASSFPGLAGRHEQF
TRBJ2-3 TRBV29-1 SATPGASTDTQY
TRBJ1-4 TRBV6-1 ASSRETGGSPLREKLF
TRBJ2-1 TRBV10-3 AALRGTGYEQF
TRBJ2-1 TRBV4-2 ASSYSGRADEQF
TRBJ2-7 TRBV12-3/TRBV12-4 ASSLGFLSYEQY
TRBJ2-1 TRBV2 ASSVGPFGYNEQF
TRBJ1-5 TRBV2 ASSGDRAQPQH
. TRBV5-6 ASSPGTDNEQY
TRBJ1-5 TRBV10-3 ANGDEPGYNQPQH
TRBJ1-5 TRBV4-2 ASSQDPTGNTNQPQH
TRBJ2-2 TRBV10-3 AISGSGTGSGELF
TRBJ2-7 TRBV27 ASSLFVAGGVKDEQY
TRBJ2-7 TRBV4-1 ASSQGGLAGPTTYEQY
TRBJ2-7 TRBV20-1 SARDSSGSSYEQY
TRBJ2-7 TRBV7-3 ASSLSHNSYEQY
TRBJ2-1 TRBV25-1 ASSAMEHNYNEQF
TRBJ2-7 TRBV18 ASSPQRGLGEQY
TRBJ2-1 TRBV7-3 ASSSGLMNEQF
TRBJ2-7 TRBV4-1 ASNQLAGVGEQY
TRBJ2-2 TRBV6-1 ASSFLGGELF
TRBJ2-6 TRBV27 ASSDSGLGANVLT
TRBJ2-6 TRBV11-2 ASSSGIAGRRSGANVLT
TRBJ2-2 TRBV9 ASSVVPGLANTGELF
TRBJ2-3 TRBV11-1 ASSPGLAEGDTQY
TRBJ1-2 TRBV6-6 ASSPSGRENYGYT
TRBJ1-6 TRBV27 ASSFRVSANSPLH
TRBJ2-5 TRBV2 ASYEGRETQY
. TRBV20-1 SARDWLARSSYNEQY
TRBJ2-7 TRBV5-1 ASSLDPGQRNYEQY
TRBJ2-5 TRBV9 ASSVAANQETQY
TRBJ1-5 TRBV20-1 SASHGAPREPQH
TRBJ2-7 TRBV12-3/TRBV12-4 ASSSSMGTGHYEQY
TRBJ1-4 TRBV5-1 ASSPASSGATELF
TRBJ2-3 TRBV7-9 AAPAPGGSTDTQY
TRBJ1-1 TRBV27 ASSPGDRGYTEAF